This TCR beta chain is from a study of blood T cell repertoires in COVID-19 (TCRdb year 2020). Regarding the study in general: Samples covering the acute and convalescent phases of COVID-19 were provided by collaborators in the United States, Italy and Spain. The samples were drawn from the first 160 participants of the ongoing ImmuneRACE study and from 1,254 subjects provided by 6 global collaborators. HLA class I and class II types, where available, came from metadata supplied by the sample provider rather than from assay-based typing. Deeply sampled blood TCRbeta repertoires from subjects exposed to, actively infected with, or recovered from COVID-19 were included in the dataset. The repertoires were released in a freely available public database intended as a resource for research on the immune response to SARS-CoV-2. The prospective study material was composed of cDNA or gDNA derived from T cells, B-cell-depleted T cells, or PBMCs. A de-identified subject ID, COVID-19 status, age in years and sex were almost always included in the sample metadata. Overall study outcomes, separate from this receptor: The quantity of clinical and demographic metadata differed by source and by participant and was supplied without curation.

TCRbeta CDR3 regions were amplified from genomic DNA by means of the immunoSEQ Assay, a bias-controlled multiplex PCR. Under the source paper's analysis protocol: The number of nucleated cells in each sample was estimated from the amplification of reference gene primers within the assay. To quantify the absolute abundance of each unique TCRbeta CDR3 rearrangement, sequence reads were collapsed and filtered. For each sample, productive Simpson clonality was calculated by taking the square root of Simpson's diversity index across productive rearrangements. In TCRdb, the immuneACCESS table is reduced to in-frame sequences with V and J assigned. These tables do not hold every clone; where another copy was compared, an unresolved V gene accounts for under half, and the others remain unexplained. V and J calls and clone size are copied from that table; D and trimming were computed from the DNA. The sample table records about 200,000 clones; approximately 80% of these occur just once. The top ten clones comprise around 27% of the sample.

Comment on this clone: This clone's antigen is unknown. No base quality values were provided; no much bigger clone lies one nucleotide off.

The CDR3 runs 15 amino acids, cysteine and phenylalanine included. The read is trimmed to its CDR3 DNA, 45 bases read in frame from base 1. CDR1 is given as SGDLS and CDR2 as YYNGEE, both from the germline V gene. Ends trimmed: V by 0 bases, J by 7 bases; bases unmatched to a gene: 7. Each collaborating institution followed its own protocols to collect whole blood in K2EDTA tubes. For TCRbeta analysis, collaborators shipped samples in one of three forms: frozen whole blood, isolated PBMCs, or DNA extracted from either of those sample types. Sequencing was performed on peripheral blood. The V and J segments used are TRBV9 and TRBJ2-1; 7 middle bases align to TRBD2. The source of this sequence is a man in his forties with acute or convalescent COVID-19. DNA sequence: TGTGCCAGCAGCGTAGATGTGGGCGGGAGTAATGAGCAGTTCTTC. Its protein product is CASSVDVGGSNEQFF.